These 5 T cell receptor beta chains were sequenced from one sample in a study of T cell clonality in common variable immunodeficiency. The table came from immunoSEQ multiplex PCR; TCRdb's copy has only in-frame clones and leaves some out. This sample has around 34,000 clones, each found more than once. Sequenced material: peripheral blood mononuclear cells. These receptors were taken from a person aged 18 to 75 in good health.

This clone was recorded many times. Coverage ceases 3 residues before the CDR3 finishes, and the germline J gene fills in the end. The chain couples TRBV30 to TRBJ1-5; the D gene is possibly TRBD1 (5 bases). The CDR3 runs 13 residues. Germline-derived CDR1 and CDR2 are GTSNPN and SVGIG (reference sequence). V was cut by 2 bases and J by 7 bases, with 12 bases left in between. CDR3 region: CAWSSGIKQPQHF. The sequenced part of the CDR3 DNA is TGTGCCTGGAGTTCAGGGATTAAGCAGCCC.

At least ten counts were recorded for this clone. The read stops 3 residues short of the end of the CDR3; the missing end is completed from the germline J gene. V is TRBV6-1 and J is TRBJ1-5, with 7 bases that match TRBD1. Trimming at V came to 3 bases and at J to 5 bases, leaving 10 bases not matched to a gene. CDR3 length equals 16 residues. Germline CDR1 is MNHNS and CDR2 is SASEGT. CDR3 in amino acids: CASSERWAGGHQPQHF. CDR3 DNA (partial): TGTGCCAGCAGTGAGCGGTGGGCAGGGGGACATCAGCCC.

This clone appeared many times. The read finishes 3 residues shy of the CDR3 end, and the germline J gene is used to complete it. The V and J genes are TRBV10-3 and TRBJ1-2, with 7 positions matching TRBD1. The CDR3 runs 18 residues. CDR1 ENHRY and CDR2 SYGVKD come from the germline V gene. V lost 6 bases, J lost 3 bases, and 19 bases stayed unmatched. CDR3 DNA, as far as it was read: TGTGCCATCAGAACTACTGGGGAAAGGGGGCGGCTCGACTATGGC. This codes for CAIRTTGERGRLDYG. The CDR3 in full is CAIRTTGERGRLDYGYTF.

This clone has ten or more counts. The DNA ends 3 residues before the CDR3 does, and the rest of the CDR3 is filled in from the germline J gene. The J gene is TRBJ1-5, the V gene TRBV2, with D perhaps TRBD1 (6 bases). Germline V gives CDR1 SNHLY, CDR2 FYNNEI. The germline V and J ends were trimmed by 5 bases and 4 bases, with 12 bases remaining between them. This CDR3 contains 14 residues. CDR3: CASSSDRLNQPQHF. The DNA read from the CDR3 is TGTGCCAGCAGTTCCGACAGGCTAAATCAGCCC.

This clone was seen ten or more times. The missing CDR3 end, 3 residues past where the read stops, is filled in from the germline J gene. The chain links TRBV12-3 or TRBV12-4 to TRBJ1-2, with D uncertain. The V and J ends lost 9 bases and 4 bases respectively, with 12 bases between them. The length of the CDR3 is 12 residues. The sequenced CDR3 bases are TGTGCCAGTAGAGTCGGTCCCTATGGC. Protein: CASRVGPYG. The entire CDR3 protein reads CASRVGPYGYTF.